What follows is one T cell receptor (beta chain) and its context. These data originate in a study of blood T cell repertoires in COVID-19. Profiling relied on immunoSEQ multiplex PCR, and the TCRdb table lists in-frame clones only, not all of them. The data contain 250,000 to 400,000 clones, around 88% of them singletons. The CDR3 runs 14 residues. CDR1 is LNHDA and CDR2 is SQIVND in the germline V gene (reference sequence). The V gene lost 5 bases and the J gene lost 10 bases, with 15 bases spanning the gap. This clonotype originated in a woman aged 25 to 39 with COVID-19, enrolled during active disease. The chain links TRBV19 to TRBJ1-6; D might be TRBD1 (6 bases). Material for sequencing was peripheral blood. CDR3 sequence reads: CASSLQGLNSPLHF. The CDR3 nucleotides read TGTGCCAGTAGTCTCCAGGGGCTAAACTCACCCCTCCACTTT.